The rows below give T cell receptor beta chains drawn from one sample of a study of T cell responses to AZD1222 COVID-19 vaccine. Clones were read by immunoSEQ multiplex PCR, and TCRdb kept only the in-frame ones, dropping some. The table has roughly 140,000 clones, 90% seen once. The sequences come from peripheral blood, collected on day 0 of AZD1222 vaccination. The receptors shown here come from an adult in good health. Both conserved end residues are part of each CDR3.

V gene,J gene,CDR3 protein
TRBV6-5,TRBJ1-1,CASLEPGGVRTEAFF
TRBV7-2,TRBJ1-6,CASSSDSQTSPLHF
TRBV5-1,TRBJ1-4,CASSLEGGGAQYEKLFF
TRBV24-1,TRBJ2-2,CATRRAKGGELFF
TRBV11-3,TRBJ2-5,CASSLDGLAGGETQYF
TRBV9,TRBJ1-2,CASSSRTGQSGRRYYGYTF
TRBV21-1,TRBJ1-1,CASSKGPMDRGPMNTEAFF
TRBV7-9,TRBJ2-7,CASSMTTWTGPYEQYF
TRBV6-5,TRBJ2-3,CASRTFVTDTQYF
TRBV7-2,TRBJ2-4,CASNVTPSKNIQYF
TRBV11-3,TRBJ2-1,CASSLSGGFSYNEQFF